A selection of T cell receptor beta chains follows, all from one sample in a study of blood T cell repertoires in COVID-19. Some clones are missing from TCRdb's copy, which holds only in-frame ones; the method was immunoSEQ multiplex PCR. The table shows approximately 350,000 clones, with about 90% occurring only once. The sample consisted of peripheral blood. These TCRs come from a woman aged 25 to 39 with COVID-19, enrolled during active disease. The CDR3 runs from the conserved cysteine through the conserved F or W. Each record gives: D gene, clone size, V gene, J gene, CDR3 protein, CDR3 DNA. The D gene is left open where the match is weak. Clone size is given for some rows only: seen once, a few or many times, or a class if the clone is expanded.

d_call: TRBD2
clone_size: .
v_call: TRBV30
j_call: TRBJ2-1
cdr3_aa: CAWSPYFGLAGGRSYNEQFF
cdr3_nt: TGTGCCTGGAGTCCCTACTTTGGACTAGCGGGAGGGCGGTCCTACAATGAGCAGTTCTTC

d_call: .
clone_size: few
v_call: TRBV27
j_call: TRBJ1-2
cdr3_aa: CASSSGAYGYTF
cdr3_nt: TGTGCCAGCAGTTCAGGGGCCTATGGCTACACCTTC

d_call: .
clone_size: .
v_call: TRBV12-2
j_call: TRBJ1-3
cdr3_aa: CASRSCAGPSTGNTIYF
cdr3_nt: TGTGCAAGTCGCTCCTGCGCGGGACCTTCTACAGGAAACACCATATATTTT

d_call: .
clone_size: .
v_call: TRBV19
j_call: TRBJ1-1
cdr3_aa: CASRKPSTGMNTEAFF
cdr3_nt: TGTGCCAGTAGGAAGCCTTCCACAGGGATGAACACTGAAGCTTTCTTT

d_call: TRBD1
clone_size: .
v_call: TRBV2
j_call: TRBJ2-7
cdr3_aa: CASGGEHWDRGSSF
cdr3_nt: TGTGCCAGCGGTGGGGAACACTGGGACAGGGGAAGCAGTTTC

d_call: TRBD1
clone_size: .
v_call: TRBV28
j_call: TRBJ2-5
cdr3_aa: CASSSPRDRATYQETQYF
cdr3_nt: TGTGCCAGCAGTTCGCCCAGGGACAGGGCAACGTACCAAGAGACCCAGTACTTC

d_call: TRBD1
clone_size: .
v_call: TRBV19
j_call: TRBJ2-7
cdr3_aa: CASSPGTGQSSYEQYF
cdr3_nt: TGTGCCAGTAGTCCGGGGACAGGTCAGAGCTCCTACGAGCAGTACTTC

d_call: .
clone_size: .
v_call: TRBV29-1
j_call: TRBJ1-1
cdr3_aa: CSATREVAGTEAFF
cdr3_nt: TGCAGCGCAACTAGGGAGGTGGCTGGCACTGAAGCTTTCTTT

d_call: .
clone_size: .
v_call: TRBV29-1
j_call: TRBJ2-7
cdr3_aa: CSVARTSSYEQYF
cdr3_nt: TGCAGCGTTGCCAGGACATCCTCCTACGAGCAGTACTTC

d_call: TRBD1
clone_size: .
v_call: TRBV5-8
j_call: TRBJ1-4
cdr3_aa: CASSLGVRGRANEKLFF
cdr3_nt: TGTGCCAGCAGCTTGGGGGTCAGGGGGAGAGCTAATGAAAAACTGTTTTTT

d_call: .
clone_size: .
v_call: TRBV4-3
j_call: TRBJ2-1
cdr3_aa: CASSPQVAYNEQFF
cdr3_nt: TGCGCCAGCAGTCCGCAGGTCGCCTACAATGAGCAGTTCTTC

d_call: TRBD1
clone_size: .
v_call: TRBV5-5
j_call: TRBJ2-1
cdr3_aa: CASSILRQGDEQFF
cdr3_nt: TGTGCCAGCAGCATCCTGAGGCAGGGGGATGAGCAGTTCTTC

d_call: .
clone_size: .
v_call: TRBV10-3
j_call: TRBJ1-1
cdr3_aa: CAINEGRDTEAFF
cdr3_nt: TGTGCCATCAATGAGGGGAGGGACACTGAAGCTTTCTTT

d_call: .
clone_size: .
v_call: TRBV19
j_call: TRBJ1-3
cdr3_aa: CASSTQGTGNTIYF
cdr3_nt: TGTGCCAGTAGTACCCAGGGGACTGGAAACACCATATATTTT

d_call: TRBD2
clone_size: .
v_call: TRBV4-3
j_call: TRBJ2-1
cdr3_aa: CASSQGTSGGLYNEQFF
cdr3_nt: TGCGCCAGCAGCCAGGGGACTAGCGGGGGGCTCTACAATGAGCAGTTCTTC

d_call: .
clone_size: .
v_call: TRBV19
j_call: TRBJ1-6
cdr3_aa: CASSGGSNSPLHF
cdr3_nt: TGTGCCAGTAGTGGGGGCAGCAATTCACCCCTCCACTTT

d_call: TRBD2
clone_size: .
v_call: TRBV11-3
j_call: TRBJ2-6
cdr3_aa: CASSLGGPSGANVLTF
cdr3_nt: TGTGCCAGCAGCTTGGGAGGGCCCTCTGGGGCCAACGTCCTGACTTTC

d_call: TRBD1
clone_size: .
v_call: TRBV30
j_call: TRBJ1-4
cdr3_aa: CAWSLPGQGNEKLFF
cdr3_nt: TGTGCCTGGAGTTTACCGGGACAGGGAAATGAAAAACTGTTTTTT

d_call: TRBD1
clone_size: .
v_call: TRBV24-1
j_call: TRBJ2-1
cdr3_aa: CATSDTRQGTPYNEQFF
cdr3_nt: TGTGCCACCAGTGATACCCGACAGGGTACCCCCTACAATGAGCAGTTCTTC

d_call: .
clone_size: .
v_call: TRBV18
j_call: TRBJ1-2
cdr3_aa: CASSPTEITTARFGYGYTF
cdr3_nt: TGTGCCAGCTCACCTACAGAAATTACCACAGCCAGATTTGGCTATGGCTACACCTTC

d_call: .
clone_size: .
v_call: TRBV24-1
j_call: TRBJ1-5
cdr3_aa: CATSISGDSNQPQHF
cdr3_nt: TGTGCCACCAGTATATCAGGTGATAGCAATCAGCCCCAGCATTTT

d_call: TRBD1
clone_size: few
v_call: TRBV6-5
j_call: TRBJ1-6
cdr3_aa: CASRKPGQGYSPLHF
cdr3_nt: TGTGCCAGCAGAAAACCGGGACAGGGTTATTCACCCCTCCACTTT

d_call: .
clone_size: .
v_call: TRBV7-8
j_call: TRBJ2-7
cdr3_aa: CASSPAGPLLYEQYF
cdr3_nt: TGTGCCAGCAGCCCCGCGGGCCCCCTCCTTTACGAGCAGTACTTC

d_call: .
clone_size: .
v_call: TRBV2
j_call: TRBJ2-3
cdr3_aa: CASSVIQHRQSPVATDTQYF
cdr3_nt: TGTGCCAGCAGTGTCATACAACATCGACAGTCACCCGTAGCCACAGATACGCAGTATTTT

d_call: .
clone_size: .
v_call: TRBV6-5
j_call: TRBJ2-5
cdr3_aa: CASSYLGSQTQYF
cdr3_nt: TGTGCCAGCAGTTACTTGGGTAGCCAGACCCAGTACTTC

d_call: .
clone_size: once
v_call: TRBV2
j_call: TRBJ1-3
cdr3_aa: CASSEAGAGNTIYF
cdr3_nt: TGTGCCAGCAGTGAGGCTGGGGCCGGAAACACCATATATTTT

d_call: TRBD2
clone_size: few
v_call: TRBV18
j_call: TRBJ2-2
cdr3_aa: CASSRELAGGRDTGELFF
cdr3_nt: TGTGCCAGCTCACGTGAACTAGCGGGGGGCCGCGACACCGGGGAGCTGTTTTTT

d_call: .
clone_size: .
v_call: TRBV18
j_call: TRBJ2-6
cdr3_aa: CASSRLSGDGYSGANVLTF
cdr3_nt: TGTGCCAGCTCACGACTTTCGGGGGACGGATACTCTGGGGCCAACGTCCTGACTTTC

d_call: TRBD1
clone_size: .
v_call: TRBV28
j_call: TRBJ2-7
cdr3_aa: CASSLSGQGAREQYF
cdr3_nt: TGTGCCAGCAGTTTGTCGGGGCAGGGGGCAAGGGAGCAGTACTTC

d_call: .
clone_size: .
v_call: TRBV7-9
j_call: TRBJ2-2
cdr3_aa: CASSLNSANTGELFF
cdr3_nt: TGTGCCAGCAGCTTAAACTCGGCGAACACCGGGGAGCTGTTTTTT

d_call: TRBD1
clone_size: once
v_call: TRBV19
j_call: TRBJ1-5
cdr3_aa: CASSKYRGSNQPQHF
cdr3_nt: TGTGCCAGTAGTAAATACAGGGGAAGCAATCAGCCCCAGCATTTT

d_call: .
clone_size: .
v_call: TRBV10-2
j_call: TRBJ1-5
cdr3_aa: CASSESTQATLLNNQPQHF
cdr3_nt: TGCGCCAGCAGTGAGTCAACGCAGGCGACCCTGCTTAACAATCAGCCCCAGCATTTT

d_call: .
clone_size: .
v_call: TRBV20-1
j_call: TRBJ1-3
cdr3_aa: CSAIDSSGNTIYF
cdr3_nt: TGCAGTGCTATTGATAGCTCTGGAAACACCATATATTTT

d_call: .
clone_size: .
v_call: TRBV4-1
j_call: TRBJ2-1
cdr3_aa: CASTRGRGATYNEQFF
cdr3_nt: TGCGCCAGCACCCGAGGCAGGGGGGCAACTTACAATGAGCAGTTCTTC

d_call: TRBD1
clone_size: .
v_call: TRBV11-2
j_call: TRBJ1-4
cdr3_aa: CASSGGTGFNEKLFF
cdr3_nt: TGTGCCAGCAGCGGCGGGACAGGGTTTAATGAAAAACTGTTTTTT

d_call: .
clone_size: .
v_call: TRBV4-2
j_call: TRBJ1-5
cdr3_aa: CASSHFSGNQPQHF
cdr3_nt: TGTGCCAGCAGCCACTTTAGCGGCAATCAGCCCCAGCATTTT

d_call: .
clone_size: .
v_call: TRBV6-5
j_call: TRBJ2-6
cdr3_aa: CASSSAGANVLTF
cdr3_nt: TGTGCCAGCTCCTCCGCTGGGGCCAACGTCCTGACTTTC

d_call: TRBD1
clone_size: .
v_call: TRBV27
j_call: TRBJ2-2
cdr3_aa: CASSSRNAGTDNTGELFF
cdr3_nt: TGTGCCAGCAGTTCCCGGAACGCCGGGACAGATAACACCGGGGAGCTGTTTTTT

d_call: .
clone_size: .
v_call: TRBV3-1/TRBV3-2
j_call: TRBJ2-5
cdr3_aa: CASSQEGRGAETQYF
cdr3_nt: TGTGCCAGCAGCCAAGAGGGGCGGGGAGCGGAGACCCAGTACTTC

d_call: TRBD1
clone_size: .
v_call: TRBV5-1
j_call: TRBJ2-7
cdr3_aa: CASSPGQGPHEQYF
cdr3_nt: TGCGCCAGCAGCCCGGGACAGGGGCCCCACGAGCAGTACTTC

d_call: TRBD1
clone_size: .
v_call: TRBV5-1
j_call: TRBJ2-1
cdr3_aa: CASSPGQGSYNEQFF
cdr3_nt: TGCGCCAGCAGCCCCGGACAGGGGTCCTACAATGAGCAGTTCTTC

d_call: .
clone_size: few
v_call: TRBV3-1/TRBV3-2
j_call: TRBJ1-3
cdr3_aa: CASSQLPGDGNTIYF
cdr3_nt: TGTGCCAGCAGCCAACTTCCGGGGGACGGAAACACCATATATTTT

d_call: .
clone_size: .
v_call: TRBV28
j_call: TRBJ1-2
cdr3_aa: CASSSGAGVHYGYTF
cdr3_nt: TGTGCCAGCAGTTCGGGCGCCGGGGTGCACTATGGCTACACCTTC

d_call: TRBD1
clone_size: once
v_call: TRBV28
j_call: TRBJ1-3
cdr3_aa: CASSPRQGFSGNTIYF
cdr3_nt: TGTGCCAGCAGTCCGAGACAGGGGTTCTCTGGAAACACCATATATTTT

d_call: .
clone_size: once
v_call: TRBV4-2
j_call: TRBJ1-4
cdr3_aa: CASSQDTGEKLFF
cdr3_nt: TGTGCCAGCAGCCAAGATACAGGCGAAAAACTGTTTTTT

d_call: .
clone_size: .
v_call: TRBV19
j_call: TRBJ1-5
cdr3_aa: CASSSRAHSNQPQHF
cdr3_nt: TGTGCCAGTAGTAGCAGGGCCCATAGCAATCAGCCCCAGCATTTT

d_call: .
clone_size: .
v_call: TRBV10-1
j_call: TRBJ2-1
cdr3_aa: CASSENRRGEQFF
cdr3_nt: TGCGCCAGCAGTGAGAATAGGAGGGGTGAGCAGTTCTTC

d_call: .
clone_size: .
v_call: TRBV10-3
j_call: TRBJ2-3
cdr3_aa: CAIAPGGHTDTQYF
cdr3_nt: TGTGCCATCGCCCCGGGGGGCCACACAGATACGCAGTATTTT

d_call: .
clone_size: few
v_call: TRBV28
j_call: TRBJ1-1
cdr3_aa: CASSFVTGTEAFF
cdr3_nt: TGTGCCAGCAGTTTTGTCACGGGCACTGAAGCTTTCTTT